A single sample gave rise to the 5 T cell receptor beta chains below, sequenced in a study of T cell repertoires in ileal Crohn's disease. This table comes from immunoSEQ multiplex PCR, and its TCRdb copy is limited to in-frame clones, with some not included. The sample consists of 11,000 to 15,000 clones, 80% to 85% of them appearing once. Sequences were obtained from ileal tissue. The receptors were sampled from an adult with Crohn's disease.

V usage is TRBV6-6 and J usage is TRBJ2-7, with 8 positions matching TRBD2. The V gene's germline CDR1 is MNHNY and CDR2 SVGAGI (reference sequence). The trim removed 6 bases at V and 4 bases at J, leaving 11 bases unmatched. CDR3 size: 15 residues. In nucleotides, the CDR3 is TGTGCCAGCAGCCGCCCCCGGCGGGAGGTGTACGAGCAGTACTTC. Protein: CASSRPRREVYEQYF.

The table lists this clone with a few counts. The chain links TRBV2 to TRBJ2-6, with TRBD1 matching over 10 bases. Germline CDR1 and CDR2: SNHLY and FYNNEI. V shed 7 bases, J shed 3 bases, and the junction held 6 bases outside the gene matches. The CDR3 sequence is 16 residues long. CDR3 amino acids: CASTRTGGGGANVLTF. CDR3 sequence (DNA): TGTGCCAGCACCCGGACAGGGGGTGGTGGGGCCAACGTCCTGACTTTC.

V is TRBV4-2 and J is TRBJ2-5; tentatively, D is TRBD2 (6 bases). V lost 8 bases and J lost 7, with 14 bases in between. Germline CDR1 reads LGHNA; CDR2 reads YNFKEQ. The CDR3 consists of 12 residues. The CDR3 DNA reads as TGTGCCAGCCGGGCGGAGGAGGGGACCCAGTACTTC. Protein: CASRAEEGTQYF.

The chain combines TRBV5-1 with TRBJ2-1, with D maybe TRBD1 (6 bases). V was trimmed by 2 bases and J by 4 bases, leaving 10 bases between them. Germline V gene sequence: CDR1 SGHRS, CDR2 YFSETQ. This CDR3 has 14 residues. In DNA, the CDR3 is TGCGCCAGCAGCTTAAAACAGGGTTACAATGAGCAGTTCTTC. Its translation is CASSLKQGYNEQFF.

This chain's CDR3 is CASSSNGGAWTEAFF. The CDR3 DNA is TGCGCCAGCAGCTCGAATGGGGGGGCGTGGACTGAAGCTTTCTTT. The rearrangement links TRBV5-1 to TRBJ1-1; possibly TRBD1 for D (6 bases). V lost 3 bases to trimming and J lost 5 bases, with 17 bases between them. Germline CDR1 reads SGHRS; CDR2 reads YFSETQ. There are 15 residues in the CDR3.